These 15 T cell receptor beta chains were sequenced from one sample in a study of T-cell memory formation after mild COVID-19. TCRdb analysed the 5' RACE reads with MiXCR anew, one entry per CDR3 protein. The data contain under 300,000 distinct CDR3 sequences, around 17% of them singletons. Sequencing was performed on PBMCs or a T cell subset sorted from them (not recorded which). These receptors were obtained from a man aged 18 to 35 who had mild COVID-19 (a few samples of this study predate the infection). Cell type and time point are not known.

There are many counts of this clonotype. V usage is TRBV29-1 and J usage is TRBJ2-3; no clear D gene. The CDR3 covers 13 residues. V shed 3 bases and J shed 3 bases, with 10 bases lying between them. Germline CDR1 reads SQVTM; CDR2 reads ANQGSEA. The CDR3 DNA follows: TGCAGCGTTGACAGGACCCTGACAGATACGCAGTATTTT. Translating gives CSVDRTLTDTQYF.

This clonotype was observed a few times. The chain recombines TRBV20-1 with TRBJ2-5; TRBD1 aligns across 7 bases. The ends lost 3 bases at V and 1 base at J; junction bases unmatched: 5. Per germline, CDR1 DFQATT and CDR2 SNEGSKA (reference sequence). This CDR3 is 14 amino acids long. The DNA for the CDR3 is TGCAGTGCTAGCCCGACAGGGCTCCAAGAGACCCAGTACTTC. Its protein is CSASPTGLQETQYF.

This chain joins TRBV10-3 and TRBJ2-7; possibly TRBD2 for D (5 bases). Trimming took 5 bases from V and 0 from J, leaving 14 bases between them. Per germline, CDR1 ENHRY and CDR2 SYGVKD. This CDR3 comprises 15 residues. The CDR3 sequence: CAISRSAGISYEQYF. Written as DNA, the CDR3 is TGTGCCATCAGTCGATCGGCCGGGATCTCCTACGAGCAGTACTTC.

A few counts support this clonotype. The rearrangement links TRBV6-2 or TRBV6-3 to TRBJ1-2; TRBD1 agrees at 9 bases. Germline values: CDR1 MNHEY, CDR2 SVGEGT. CDR3 length: 13 amino acids. J gave up 8 bases and V 5 bases, and 6 bases lay outside the gene matches. As DNA, the CDR3 is TGTGCCAGCAGTGGACAGGGGCAATCCGGCTACACCTTC. It specifies CASSGQGQSGYTF.

At least ten counts were recorded for this clonotype. V is TRBV7-3 and J is TRBJ2-5; no firm D call. There are 14 residues in the CDR3. Trimming cost V 2 bases and J 7 bases, with 14 bases left between them. Germline lookup yields CDR1 SGHTA and CDR2 FQGTGA. The CDR3 sequence: CASSLSSSAGTQYF. DNA for the CDR3: TGTGCCAGCAGCTTATCATCGTCCGCCGGGACCCAGTACTTC.

The V and J genes are TRBV20-1 and TRBJ2-1; TRBD2 agrees at 7 bases. Germline V gene data show CDR1 as DFQATT and CDR2 as SNEGSKA (reference sequence). The V and J ends lost 1 base and 6 bases, in that order; junction bases with no gene match: 6. CDR3 length equals 14 residues. CDR3 bases: TGCAGTGCTAGAGTTGCGGGGGACCGCAATGAGCAGTTCTTC. It translates to CSARVAGDRNEQFF.

V gene TRBV20-1 combines with J gene TRBJ2-4; 12 bases align to TRBD2. The CDR3 loop spans 13 amino acids. J gave up 8 bases and V 8 bases, and 7 bases lay outside the gene matches. Germline V gene lookup returns CDR1 DFQATT and CDR2 SNEGSKA (reference sequence). CDR3: CSPLRTSGDIQYF. In DNA, the CDR3 is TGCAGTCCGCTAAGGACTAGCGGGGACATTCAGTACTTC.

This clonotype was detected a few times. The chain uses TRBV28 and TRBJ1-4; no definite D call. Germline CDR1 is MDHEN and CDR2 is SYDVKM. The CDR3 is 15 amino acids. Between the trimmed V and J ends, which lost 6 bases and 4 bases, there was a span of 15 bases. The CDR3 DNA reads as TGTGCCAGCAGAGAACGCAACGGGGATAATGAAAAACTGTTTTTT. It specifies CASRERNGDNEKLFF.

This clonotype was seen only once. The chain combines TRBV20-1 with TRBJ2-3; 9 bases agree with TRBD2. V lost 1 base and J lost 2; bases outside the gene matches: 4. The CDR3 spans 15 residues. Germline lookup yields CDR1 DFQATT and CDR2 SNEGSKA (reference sequence). DNA for the CDR3: TGCAGTGCTAGAGCCCCTAGCGGGAACACAGATACGCAGTATTTT. Translation: CSARAPSGNTDTQYF.

This clonotype was observed a handful of times. The chain employs TRBV28 and TRBJ2-7; D tentatively reads TRBD1 or TRBD2 (5 bases each). This CDR3 has 15 residues. Germline V gives CDR1 MDHEN, CDR2 SYDVKM. The V and J ends lost 5 bases and 4 bases respectively, with 18 bases between them. CDR3 nucleotides: TGTGCCAGCAGTGAACAGGAGGCCATATTTTACGAGCAGTACGTC. Protein product: CASSEQEAIFYEQYV.

This chain uses TRBV27 with TRBJ2-1, with TRBD2 matching 7 bases. Germline values: CDR1 MNHEY, CDR2 SMNVEV (reference sequence). The ends lost 5 bases at V and 12 bases at J; junction bases unmatched: 7. The CDR3 is made up of 12 amino acids. CDR3 DNA: TGTGCCAGCAGTATAATAGCGGGTAGGCAGTTCTTC. Encoded protein: CASSIIAGRQFF.

This chain links TRBV4-3 with TRBJ2-3, with TRBD1 matching 7 bases. The CDR3 spans 17 residues. Looked up from germline, CDR1 is LGHNA and CDR2 is YSLEER. After removal of 0 bases from V and 3 bases from J, the junction contained 9 bases not matched to a gene. The CDR3 coding sequence is TGCGCCAGCAGCCAAGATGGACAGGCCTCAGGAACAGATACGCAGTATTTT. Translated, it gives CASSQDGQASGTDTQYF.

The rearrangement links TRBV5-1 to TRBJ1-1; perhaps TRBD1 as D (5 bases). V was clipped by 0 bases and J by 1 base, with 10 bases between them. Germline values: CDR1 SGHRS, CDR2 YFSETQ. This CDR3 comprises 15 residues. CDR3 sequence: CASSLGQGTNTEAFF. CDR3 DNA sequence: TGCGCCAGCAGCTTGGGCCAGGGTACGAACACTGAAGCTTTCTTT. Looking up the rest from reference TRBV5-1 and TRBJ1-1 gives the full variable domain: KAGVTQTPRYLIKTRGQQVTLSCSPISGHRSVSWYQQTPGQGLQFLFEYFSETQRNKGNFPGRFSGRQFSNSRSEMNVSTLELGDSALYLCASSLGQGTNTEAFFGQGTRLTVV.

The chain combines TRBV4-1 with TRBJ1-3, with D perhaps matching TRBD1 (6 bases). This CDR3 has 16 residues. The germline V and J ends were trimmed by 0 bases and 4 bases, with 13 bases remaining between them. Looked up from germline, CDR1 is MGHRA and CDR2 is YSYEKL. The DNA for the CDR3 is TGCGCCAGCAGCCAAGAGGGACACCTTCTCGGAAACACCATATATTTT. Protein product: CASSQEGHLLGNTIYF.

V usage is TRBV7-2 and J usage is TRBJ2-7, with TRBD2 identical over 8 bases. The CDR3 has 14 residues. Germline trimming cut 3 bases from V and 3 bases from J; bases unmatched to any gene: 4. Germline V CDR1 and CDR2: SGHTA, FQGNSA. For the CDR3, the DNA is TGTGCCAGCAGCTTGGTAGCGGGGTACTACGAGCAGTACGTC. This gives the protein CASSLVAGYYEQYV.